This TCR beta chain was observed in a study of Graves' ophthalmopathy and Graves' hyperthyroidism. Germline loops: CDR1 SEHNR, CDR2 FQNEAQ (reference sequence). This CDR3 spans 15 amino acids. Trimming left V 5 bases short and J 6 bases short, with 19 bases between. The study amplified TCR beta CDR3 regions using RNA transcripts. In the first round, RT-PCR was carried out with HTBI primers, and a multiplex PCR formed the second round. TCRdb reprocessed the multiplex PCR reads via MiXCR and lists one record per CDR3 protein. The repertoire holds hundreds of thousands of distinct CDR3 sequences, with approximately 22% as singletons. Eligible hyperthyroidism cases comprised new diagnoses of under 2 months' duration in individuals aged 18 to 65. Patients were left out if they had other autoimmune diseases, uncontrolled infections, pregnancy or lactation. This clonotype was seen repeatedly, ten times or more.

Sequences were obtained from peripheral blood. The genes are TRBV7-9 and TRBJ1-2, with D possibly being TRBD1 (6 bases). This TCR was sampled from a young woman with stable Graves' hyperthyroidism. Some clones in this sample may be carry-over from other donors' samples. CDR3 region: CASSRLQGFSHGYTF. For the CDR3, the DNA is TGTGCCAGCAGCCGCCTACAGGGTTTTTCCCATGGCTACACCTTC.